This T cell receptor beta chain was documented in a study of vaccination and CD4 T cells after COVID-19 (dated by TCRdb to between 2021 and 2023). Notes on the research overall: The convalescent cohort included six males and four females, with two Hispanic individuals, seven Caucasians, two Asians and one multiracial person. Control cultures used a CEFX viral epitope pool as positive control, an HIV-1 Nef peptide pool as negative control, or no peptide. The spike-specific CD4+ TCR repertoire was compared before and after mRNA vaccination in approximately 9 COVID-19 convalescent patients and a few infection-naive healthy vaccine recipients. Overlapping spike peptide pools from SARS-CoV-2 and from the common cold coronaviruses HCoV-NL63, HCoV-OC43 and HCoV-229E were used as culture stimuli. Post-COVID blood samples were collected from convalescent patients a median of around 100 days after diagnosis, with a range of about 30 to 180 days. Post-vaccine blood samples were taken a median of about 70 days after the second vaccine dose, with a range of roughly 13 to 250 days. Two doses of either the Pfizer-BioNTech BNT162b2 vaccine (n=8) or the Moderna mRNA-1273 vaccine (n=2) were administered to participants.

Worth noting for this clonotype: Its antigen is not yet known. Per-base qualities were not stored, and no clone one base away is much larger.

Library preparation used PCR. At the Johns Hopkins FTIC core, DNA from the cultured CD4+ T cells underwent TCR sequencing with the Oncomine TCR Beta short-read assay. Genomic DNA was extracted from the cultured CD4+ T cells with the QIAamp micro DNA kit. Oncomine TCR Beta libraries from cultured CD4+ T cells were pooled with unique dual indexes and sequenced on an Illumina iSeq 100. Turning to the authors' computational methods: Non-productive sequences were removed, and CDR3s not starting with C, not ending with F or W, or shorter than 7 amino acids were discarded. The MANAFEST web application identified antigen-specific clonotypes by comparing peptide-stimulated wells against reference wells and other culture wells. To be called positive, a clone needed an FDR below 0.05, an odds ratio above 5, and a productive frequency above 0.1% in at least two of three replicate wells. A clonotype was classed as cross-reactive if the clonotype showed significant expansion both in SARS-CoV-2 spike wells and in at least one common cold coronavirus spike condition. CDR3 homology was assessed with Levenshtein distances (stringdist) and unrooted phylogenetic trees (ape) in R version 3.6.1. TCRdb handled the public reads itself, with Q25 trimming in fastp and clone calling in MiXCR, and kept productive beta chains. Rows with a matching CDR3 protein are joined into one entry that keeps the most common DNA and genes. TCRdb's processing, not the study's, gives the V and J calls here. The sample table records about 16,000 distinct CDR3 sequences; 36% of these occur just once. The ten largest clones capture roughly 20% of the sample.

Results the study describes overall, beyond this receptor: Of the vaccine-specific clones in convalescent patients, 304 of 307, or nearly all, reacted only to SARS-CoV-2 spike and did not cross-react with common cold coronaviruses. Although the median number of SARS-CoV-2-reactive clonotypes went up from some 23 after infection to around 39 after vaccination, the increase was not significant. Among convalescent patients, a median roughly 90% of the SARS-CoV-2-reactive clones seen after vaccination appeared only after vaccination, which suggests priming specific to the vaccine. The number of convalescent patients in the study was relatively small, and the study did not examine early timepoints following natural infection.

The treatment or condition label, read with the paper, signifies: roughly ten-day PBMC culture with coronavirus spike peptide pools or control peptides (ViraFEST assay). The ViraFEST assay was used in the study, in which antigen-specific T cells were expanded with peptide pools and expanded clonotypes were subsequently identified by TCR sequencing. Negative nucleocapsid antibody tests before and after vaccination confirmed that the healthy vaccine recipients had no prior SARS-CoV-2 infection. Each well held around 1.9 million PBMCs cultured with approximately 9.2 ug/ml peptide pools in IMDM containing around 5% human AB serum and 10 IU/ml IL-2. On days 3 and 7, half of the culture medium was replaced with fresh IL-2-containing medium. CD4+ T cells were isolated after roughly eleven days of culture through negative selection using the EasySep CD4+ T cell isolation kit. Ficoll-Paque Plus gradient centrifugation was used to isolate PBMCs from whole blood, and the isolated PBMCs were then either used fresh or cryopreserved at -140C. Each culture condition was generally run in triplicate wells.

Including cysteine and phenylalanine, the CDR3 has 16 amino acids. Of the read, only the CDR3 DNA is kept; its 48 bases are in frame from base 1. CDR1 DFQATT and CDR2 SNEGSKA were looked up in the germline V gene (reference sequence). V lost 1 base and J lost 3 bases, and the count of bases not matched to a germline gene is 4. The clonotype was recovered from a human donor who received a COVID-19 vaccine. In this chain, TRBV20-1 is recombined with TRBJ2-5, with TRBD2 matching 14 junction bases. The source was CD4+ T cells from blood, cultured in vitro, collected before SARS-CoV-2 vaccination. The DNA sequence is TGCAGTGCTAGAGGGACTAGCGGGGGGATAGAAGAGACCCAGTACTTC. It encodes CSARGTSGGIEETQYF.